The 4 T cell receptor beta chains below come from one sample, sequenced in a study of T cell repertoires in cytomegalovirus infection (dated 2019 in TCRdb). The sequencer listed for this sample is Illumina HiSeq 1500. TCRdb took the public reads, trimmed them with fastp at Q25, ran MiXCR for clone calling and kept in-frame beta chains. Each CDR3 protein appears once, grouped with its most common genes and DNA. Across this sample there are 290,000 or so distinct CDR3 sequences, with roughly a quarter seen only once. Approximately 14% of the sample lies in the top ten. The sequencing sample was made of PBMCs. Receptors originate from a human donor in good health (CMV status not recorded). Some clones in this sample may be carry-over from other donors' samples.

In this sample, this clonotype turned up a few times. V usage is TRBV28 and J usage is TRBJ2-2; perhaps TRBD1 as D (6 bases). V was cut by 6 bases and J by 6 bases, with 11 bases left in between. This CDR3 comprises 13 residues. The germline V gene encodes CDR1 MDHEN and CDR2 SYDVKM. The DNA of the CDR3 is TGTGCCAGCAGGGGGGCACAGCCCGGGGAGCTGTTTTTT. Protein sequence: CASRGAQPGELFF.

As to this clonotype: Its ends do not fully match the called genes, so a read error is possible. The chain uses TRBV5-1 and TRBJ2-3; TRBD2 matches at 9 bases. This CDR3 spans 13 amino acids. Per the germline V gene, CDR1 is SGHRS and CDR2 is YFSETQ. CDR3 DNA: TGCGCCAGCGGAGGGACTAGCAAAGATACGCAGTATTTT. Translated: CASGGTSKDTQYF.

In this sample, this clonotype turned up a few times. The J gene is TRBJ2-3, the V gene TRBV14, with D possibly called TRBD1 or TRBD2 (5 bases each). The CDR3 consists of 12 residues. With 4 bases removed from V and 14 bases from J, the gap between germline ends came to 16 bases. CDR1 and CDR2 (germline): SGHDN, FVKESK. The CDR3 here is CASSPYGGQGYF. CDR3 DNA: TGTGCCAGCAGCCCATACGGCGGGCAGGGGTATTTT.

In regard to this clonotype: Being one base from a much bigger clone, this may be a read error. The chain combines TRBV28 with TRBJ1-3; 9 nucleotides line up with TRBD1. There are 14 residues in the CDR3. Trimming cost V 10 bases and J 5 bases; bases outside gene matches: 9. Germline CDR1 and CDR2: MDHEN and SYDVKM. CDR3: CANSLDRGRNTIYF. In DNA, the CDR3 is TGTGCCAACAGCCTGGACAGGGGAAGAAACACCATATATTTT.